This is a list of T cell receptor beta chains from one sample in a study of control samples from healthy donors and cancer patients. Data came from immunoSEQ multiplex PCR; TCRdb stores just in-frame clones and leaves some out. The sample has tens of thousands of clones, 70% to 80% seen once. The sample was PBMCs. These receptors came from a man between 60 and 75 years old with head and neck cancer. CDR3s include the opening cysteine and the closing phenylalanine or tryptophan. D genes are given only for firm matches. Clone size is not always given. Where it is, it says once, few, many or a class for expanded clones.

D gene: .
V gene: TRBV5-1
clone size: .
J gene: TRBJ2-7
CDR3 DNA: TGCGCCAGCAGCTTGGGTGGATTCTACGAGCAGTACTTC
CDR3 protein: CASSLGGFYEQYF

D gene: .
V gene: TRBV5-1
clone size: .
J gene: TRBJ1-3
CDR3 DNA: TGCGCCAGCACGACCTCGGGGTCCGCTGGAAACACCATATATTTT
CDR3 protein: CASTTSGSAGNTIYF

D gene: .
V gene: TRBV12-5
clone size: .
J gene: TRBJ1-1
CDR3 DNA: TGTGCTAGTGGTCTGTCCCGTGAAGCTTTCTTT
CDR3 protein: CASGLSREAFF

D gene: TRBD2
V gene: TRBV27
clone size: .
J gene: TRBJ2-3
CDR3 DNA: TGTGCCTCGCGTAGGGTGGGGGGGGGCACAGATACGCAGTATTTT
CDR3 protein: CASRRVGGGTDTQYF

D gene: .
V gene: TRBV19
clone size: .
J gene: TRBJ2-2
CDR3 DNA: TGTGCCAGTAGTAGGACAGCTAAGAACACCGGGGAGCTGTTTTTT
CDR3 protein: CASSRTAKNTGELFF

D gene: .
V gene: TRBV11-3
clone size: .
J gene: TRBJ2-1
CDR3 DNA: TGTGCCAGCAGCGACAATCAGGATGAGCAGTTCTTC
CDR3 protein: CASSDNQDEQFF

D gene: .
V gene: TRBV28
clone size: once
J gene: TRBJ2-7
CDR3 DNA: TGTGCCAGCAGTTTATTCGGAGCGGGCAGCTCCTACGAGCAGTACTTC
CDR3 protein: CASSLFGAGSSYEQYF

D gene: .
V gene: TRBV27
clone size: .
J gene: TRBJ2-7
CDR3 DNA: TGTGCCAGCAGTCCAAGCGCTTTGTCCTCCTACGAGCAGTACTTC
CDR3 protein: CASSPSALSSYEQYF

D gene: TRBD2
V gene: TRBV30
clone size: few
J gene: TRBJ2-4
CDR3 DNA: TGTGCCTGGAGTGTACCCACGGGACTAGCGGGCCGTGTTCAGTACTTC
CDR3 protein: CAWSVPTGLAGRVQYF

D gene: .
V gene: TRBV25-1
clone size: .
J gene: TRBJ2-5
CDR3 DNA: TGTGCCAGCAGGAGTAAGGGTACCGGGGAGACCCAGTACTTC
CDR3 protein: CASRSKGTGETQYF

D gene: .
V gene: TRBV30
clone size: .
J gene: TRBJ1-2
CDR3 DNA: TGTGCCTGGAGTGACCCGGGAGGTAGCTACACCTTC
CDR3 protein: CAWSDPGGSYTF

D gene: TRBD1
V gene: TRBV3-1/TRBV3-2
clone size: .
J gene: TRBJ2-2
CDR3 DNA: TGTGCCAGCAGCCAACCAGGGACAGGGACCACCGGGGAGCTGTTTTTT
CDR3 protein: CASSQPGTGTTGELFF

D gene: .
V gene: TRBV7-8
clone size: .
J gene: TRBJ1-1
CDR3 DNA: TGTGCCAGCAGCTTAGCAGGGGGTGCGGGGGGGGAAGCTTTCTTT
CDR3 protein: CASSLAGGAGGEAFF

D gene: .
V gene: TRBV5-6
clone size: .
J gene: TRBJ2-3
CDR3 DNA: TGTGCCAGCAGCTTGCCGTCCCTGGGAGATACGCAGTATTTT
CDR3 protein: CASSLPSLGDTQYF

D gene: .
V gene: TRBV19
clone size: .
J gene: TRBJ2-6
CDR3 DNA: TGTGCCAGTAGTACCACAATGTCTGGGGCCAACGTCCTGACTTTC
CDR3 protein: CASSTTMSGANVLTF

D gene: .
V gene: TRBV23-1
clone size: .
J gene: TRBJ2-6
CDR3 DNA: TGCGCCAGCAGTATCGGGCAAACAAAGTCGGGCAACGTCCTGACTTTC
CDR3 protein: CASSIGQTKSGNVLTF

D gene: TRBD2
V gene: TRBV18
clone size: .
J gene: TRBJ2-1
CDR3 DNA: TGTGCCAGCTCACCACGGACTAGCGGGGCCTCCTACAATGAGCAGTTCTTC
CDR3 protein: CASSPRTSGASYNEQFF

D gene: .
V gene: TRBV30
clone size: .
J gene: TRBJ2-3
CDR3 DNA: TGTGCCTGGAGTGTAACCCCCTTATTCTTCACAGATACGCAGTATTTT
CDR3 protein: CAWSVTPLFFTDTQYF

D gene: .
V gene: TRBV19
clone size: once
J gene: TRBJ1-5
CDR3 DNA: TGTGCCAGTATTATAGACGACTCGGTTGGTCAGCCCCAGCATTTT
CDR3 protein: CASIIDDSVGQPQHF